The 25 T cell receptor beta chains in this list originate from one sample, sequenced in a study of blood T cell repertoires in COVID-19. Libraries were prepared by immunoSEQ multiplex PCR; TCRdb keeps only in-frame clonotypes and omits some of them. The sample includes 150,000 to 200,000 clones, around 89% of them seen just once. The sequenced sample was peripheral blood. All receptors come from a man aged 40-55 years with active or convalescent COVID-19.

This clone was detected a few times. This chain links TRBV5-1 with TRBJ1-5, with unresolved D. The CDR3 covers 15 residues. Trimming left V 0 bases short and J 4 bases short, with 11 bases between. CDR1 and CDR2 (germline): SGHRS, YFSETQ. The CDR3 DNA follows: TGCGCCAGCAGCTTGGACGGGGTTGAAAATCAGCCCCAGCATTTT. Protein: CASSLDGVENQPQHF.

In this sample, this clone turned up once. This chain joins TRBV19 and TRBJ1-4, with D possibly being TRBD1 (5 bases). The CDR3 covers 14 residues. Germline values: CDR1 LNHDA, CDR2 SQIVND (reference sequence). With 8 bases removed from V and 8 bases from J, the gap between germline ends came to 18 bases. CDR3 amino acids: CASRGSRGGEKLFF. The DNA of the CDR3 is TGTGCCAGTCGGGGGTCCCGGGGTGGAGAAAAACTGTTTTTT.

J is TRBJ1-5 and V is TRBV19, with a tentative D call TRBD1 (6 bases). Germline V gives CDR1 LNHDA, CDR2 SQIVND (reference sequence). The CDR3 totals 16 residues. V was pared by 6 bases and J by 4 bases, with 19 bases between. CDR3: CASRTHWDTRNQPQHF. DNA for the CDR3: TGTGCCAGTAGGACCCACTGGGACACCCGGAATCAGCCCCAGCATTTT.

This clone has only a few counts. Here the CDR3 DNA reads TGTGCCACCGAGAGGGCCCGAGGCACTGAAGCTTTCTTT. It is translated as CATERARGTEAFF. The chain has TRBV24-1 and TRBJ1-1; D ambiguous. CDR3 length: 13 residues. Between the trimmed V and J ends, which lost 9 bases and 4 bases, there was a span of 14 bases. CDR1 and CDR2 from the germline V gene are KGHDR and SFDVKD.

The chain uses TRBV7-9 and TRBJ1-5, with TRBD1 identical over 9 bases. After removal of 3 bases from V and 1 base from J, the junction contained 7 bases not matched to a gene. Per germline, CDR1 SEHNR and CDR2 FQNEAQ (reference sequence). CDR3 length equals 17 residues. CDR3 DNA: TGTGCCAGCAGCTTCATGATTGGACAGGGGAGCAATCAGCCCCAGCATTTT. Translated: CASSFMIGQGSNQPQHF.

The chain couples TRBV6-2 or TRBV6-3 to TRBJ1-5, with a weak D call TRBD1 (5 bases). This CDR3 contains 15 residues. Trimming removed 2 bases from V and 7 bases from J, with 15 bases in between. Per germline, CDR1 MNHEY and CDR2 SVGEGT. Written as DNA, the CDR3 is TGTGCCAGCAGTTACCCGACAGAGCGATGGCAGCCCCAGCATTTT. Its protein product is CASSYPTERWQPQHF.

The rearrangement joins TRBV7-2 to TRBJ2-7; TRBD1 agrees at 9 bases. The germline V gene encodes CDR1 SGHTA and CDR2 FQGNSA. J gave up 5 bases and V 7 bases, and 9 bases lay outside the gene matches. This CDR3 has 14 residues. CDR3 sequence: CASTPGQGGHEQYF. CDR3 sequence (DNA): TGTGCCAGCACCCCGGGACAGGGAGGCCACGAGCAGTACTTC.

This chain joins TRBV5-1 and TRBJ2-7; TRBD2 matches at 9 bases. The CDR3 is 14 amino acids. With 0 bases clipped from V and 4 bases from J, the junction kept 2 bases outside the gene matches. CDR1 SGHRS and CDR2 YFSETQ come from the germline V gene. CDR3 nucleotides: TGCGCCAGCAGCTTGGGACTAGCGGTTTACGAGCAGTACTTC. Translation: CASSLGLAVYEQYF.

The chain carries TRBV2 and TRBJ1-1, with D uncertain. Germline lookup yields CDR1 SNHLY and CDR2 FYNNEI. The CDR3 has 11 amino acids. With 8 bases removed from V and 2 bases from J, the gap between germline ends came to 6 bases. The CDR3 here is CASVLNTEAFF. CDR3 nucleotides: TGTGCCAGCGTTTTAAACACTGAAGCTTTCTTT.

The J gene is TRBJ2-6, the V gene TRBV12-5, with D hard to call. Trimming pared 8 bases from V and 4 bases from J, leaving 9 bases between. The CDR3 covers 13 residues. Germline V CDR1 and CDR2: LGHNT, FRNRAP. Written as DNA, the CDR3 is TGTGCTAGTAGCCTTTCGGGGGCCAACGTCCTGACTTTC. It specifies CASSLSGANVLTF.

The CDR3 here is CASSENGGPSTDTQYF. In DNA form, the CDR3 reads TGTGCCAGCAGCGAAAATGGAGGTCCCAGCACAGATACGCAGTATTTT. V is TRBV6-1 and J is TRBJ2-3; maybe TRBD2 (5 bases). The CDR3 loop spans 16 amino acids. Trimming pared 6 bases from V and 0 bases from J, leaving 16 bases between. Per germline, CDR1 MNHNS and CDR2 SASEGT.

The chain combines TRBV5-5 with TRBJ2-5; 7 bases map to TRBD2. In germline, CDR1 is SGHKS, CDR2 YYEKEE (reference sequence). This CDR3 comprises 14 residues. Trimming removed 2 bases from V and 5 bases from J; junction bases left unmatched: 6. This CDR3 reads CASSLRGERETQYF. The CDR3 DNA is TGTGCCAGCAGCTTACGGGGGGAACGGGAGACCCAGTACTTC. The variable domain in full, completed from reference TRBV5-5 and TRBJ2-5, reads DAGVTQSPTHLIKTRGQQVTLRCSPISGHKSVSWYQQVLGQGPQFIFQYYEKEERGRGNFPDRFSARQFPNYSSELNVNALLLGDSALYLCASSLRGERETQYFGPGTRLLVL.

The chain combines TRBV12-3 or TRBV12-4 with TRBJ1-2, with D perhaps matching TRBD1 (6 bases). V lost 0 bases and J lost 6, with 8 bases in between. There are 13 residues in the CDR3. This CDR3 is CASSLAGAHGYTF. The CDR3 DNA reads as TGTGCCAGCAGTTTAGCGGGGGCGCATGGCTACACCTTC.

The V and J genes are TRBV18 and TRBJ2-3, with D maybe TRBD1 (7 bases). The CDR3 runs 17 residues. V lost 3 bases and J 6 bases, leaving 22 bases between the germline ends. Germline values: CDR1 KGHSH, CDR2 LQKENI. The CDR3 bases are TGTGCCAGCTCACCCTGGACAGGTCTGTCTGGGGGGGATACGCAGTATTTT. It translates to CASSPWTGLSGGDTQYF.

The DNA of the CDR3 is TGTGCCAGCAGCCTTGACAGCCAAGCTAACTATGGCTACACCTTC. Translating it yields CASSLDSQANYGYTF. The chain carries TRBV6-2 or TRBV6-3 and TRBJ1-2, with a weak D call TRBD1 (5 bases). The CDR3 has 15 amino acids. Trimming shortened V by 6 bases and J by 0 bases, and 14 bases separated the two germline ends. CDR1 MNHEY and CDR2 SVGEGT come from the germline V gene.

The rearrangement links TRBV28 to TRBJ2-1, with 10 bases matching TRBD1. Germline CDR1 MDHEN, CDR2 SYDVKM. The CDR3 extends over 16 amino acids. The ends lost 8 bases at V and 8 bases at J; junction bases unmatched: 15. The CDR3 DNA is TGTGCCAGCGGCACCGCCGGGACAGGGGTCCGAGATGAGCAGTTCTTC. Its translation is CASGTAGTGVRDEQFF.

The rearrangement joins TRBV6-5 to TRBJ1-2, with 8 positions matching TRBD1. The CDR3 is made up of 13 amino acids. V shed 5 bases and J 7 bases; nucleotides not matched to a gene: 6. Germline assignment: CDR1 MNHEY and CDR2 SVGAGI. The CDR3 region is CASSRTGMGGYTF. For the CDR3, the DNA is TGTGCCAGCAGTAGGACAGGGATGGGTGGCTACACCTTC.

The V and J genes are TRBV6-4 and TRBJ1-2; 7 nucleotides align to TRBD1. The V gene end was trimmed by 0 bases and the J gene end by 8 bases; junction bases not matched to a gene: 6. The CDR3 extends over 14 amino acids. The germline gives CDR1 MRHNA, CDR2 SNTAGT. The CDR3, as DNA: TGTGCCAGCAGTGACTCGAGGGGGCTGGGCGGCTACACCTTC. Protein product: CASSDSRGLGGYTF.

The chain uses TRBV5-1 and TRBJ2-7; D may be TRBD1 (6 bases). CDR3 length equals 13 residues. V was trimmed by 7 bases and J by 3 bases, leaving 14 bases between them. The germline V gene encodes CDR1 SGHRS and CDR2 YFSETQ. CDR3 protein: CASGLDRNYEQYF. The CDR3 DNA follows: TGCGCCAGCGGGCTAGACAGGAACTACGAGCAGTACTTC.

V gene TRBV5-1 combines with J gene TRBJ2-3; TRBD1 is a possible D gene (6 bases). The CDR3 contains 16 residues. Trimming cost V 7 bases and J 5 bases, with 23 bases left between them. The V gene's germline CDR1 is SGHRS and CDR2 YFSETQ. Written as DNA, the CDR3 is TGCGCCAGCGGATCAGTAGCAGGAGTAGGGGGAGATACGCAGTATTTT. Translation gives CASGSVAGVGGDTQYF. The full variable domain, in which reference TRBV5-1 and TRBJ2-3 provide the parts outside the CDR3, is KAGVTQTPRYLIKTRGQQVTLSCSPISGHRSVSWYQQTPGQGLQFLFEYFSETQRNKGNFPGRFSGRQFSNSRSEMNVSTLELGDSALYLCASGSVAGVGGDTQYFGPGTRLTVL.

This rearrangement joins TRBV7-9 to TRBJ2-1, with 12 bases identical to TRBD2. The CDR3 spans 16 residues. The V gene's germline CDR1 is SEHNR and CDR2 FQNEAQ (reference sequence). With 2 bases clipped from V and 10 bases from J, the junction kept 9 bases outside the gene matches. CDR3 amino acids: CASSLYTGLAGLEQFF. As DNA, the CDR3 is TGTGCCAGCAGCTTATATACAGGACTAGCGGGGCTCGAGCAGTTCTTC.

V usage is TRBV30 and J usage is TRBJ1-1; unclear D gene. Germline CDR1 and CDR2: GTSNPN and SVGIG (reference sequence). The V end was cut by 2 bases, the J end by 3 bases, with 13 bases between. The CDR3 loop spans 14 amino acids. The CDR3 sequence is CAWSMSQAYTEAFF. The CDR3, as DNA: TGTGCCTGGAGTATGAGCCAAGCGTACACTGAAGCTTTCTTT.

This chain uses TRBV19 with TRBJ2-3, with D perhaps matching TRBD1 (5 bases). In germline, CDR1 is LNHDA, CDR2 SQIVND (reference sequence). CDR3 length: 16 residues. The ends were cut back, 6 bases at V and 4 bases at J, with 20 bases in the middle. The CDR3 spells CASSLNGLAGPDTQYF. As DNA, the CDR3 is TGTGCCAGTAGCCTTAACGGGTTAGCAGGGCCAGATACGCAGTATTTT.

This chain links TRBV9 with TRBJ1-3, with 7 bases aligning to TRBD1. The germline V gene has CDR1 SGDLS and CDR2 YYNGEE. The length of the CDR3 is 16 residues. Trimming at V came to 3 bases and at J to 0 bases, leaving 6 bases not matched to a gene. CDR3 nucleotide sequence: TGTGCCAGCAGCGCAACCGGGACAGACTCTGGAAACACCATATATTTT. Translated: CASSATGTDSGNTIYF.

The genes are TRBV28 and TRBJ2-1, with TRBD2 matching 13 bases. The CDR3 contains 16 residues. Germline V CDR1 and CDR2: MDHEN, SYDVKM. Unmatched junction bases numbered 7, after V lost 5 bases and J lost 6 bases. DNA of the CDR3: TGTGCCAGCAGTACACCGGGACTAGCGGGATTCAATGAGCAGTTCTTC. This translates into CASSTPGLAGFNEQFF. Combining the CDR3 with reference TRBV28 and TRBJ2-1 gives the whole variable domain DVKVTQSSRYLVKRTGEKVFLECVQDMDHENMFWYRQDPGLGLRLIYFSYDVKMKEKGDIPEGYSVSREKKERFSLILESASTNQTSMYLCASSTPGLAGFNEQFFGPGTRLTVL.